Detailed here is one T cell receptor (beta chain). Other DNA sequences in this sample translate to the same CDR3. In Seattle, patients joined the study during active infection and were tracked longitudinally. Trimming cost V 1 base and J 8 bases; bases outside gene matches: 3. The germline V gene encodes CDR1 MNHNY and CDR2 SVGAGI (reference sequence). CDR3 length: 13 residues. The data were obtained in a study of blood T cell repertoires in COVID-19. Study-wide context: Acute and convalescent COVID-19 samples came from the United States, Italy and Spain. Sources were T cells, B-cell-depleted T cells, or PBMCs; the material itself was cDNA or gDNA.

In the original analysis: Reference gene primer amplification yielded estimated nucleated cell counts. Repertoires were generated with immunoSEQ multiplex PCR, while TCRdb's copy carries only in-frame clones and drops some. V, J and clone size are those of that table, while D and trimming were read from the DNA. The sample records over 100,000 clones, approximately 90% being singletons. The sample consisted of peripheral blood. J is TRBJ1-2 and V is TRBV6-6; 8 bases fit TRBD1. The clonotype comes from a man between 60 and 70 years old with COVID-19, enrolled during active disease. The CDR3 is CASSYLQGDGYTF. The CDR3 nucleotides read TGTGCCAGCAGTTACTTACAGGGGGACGGCTACACCTTC.